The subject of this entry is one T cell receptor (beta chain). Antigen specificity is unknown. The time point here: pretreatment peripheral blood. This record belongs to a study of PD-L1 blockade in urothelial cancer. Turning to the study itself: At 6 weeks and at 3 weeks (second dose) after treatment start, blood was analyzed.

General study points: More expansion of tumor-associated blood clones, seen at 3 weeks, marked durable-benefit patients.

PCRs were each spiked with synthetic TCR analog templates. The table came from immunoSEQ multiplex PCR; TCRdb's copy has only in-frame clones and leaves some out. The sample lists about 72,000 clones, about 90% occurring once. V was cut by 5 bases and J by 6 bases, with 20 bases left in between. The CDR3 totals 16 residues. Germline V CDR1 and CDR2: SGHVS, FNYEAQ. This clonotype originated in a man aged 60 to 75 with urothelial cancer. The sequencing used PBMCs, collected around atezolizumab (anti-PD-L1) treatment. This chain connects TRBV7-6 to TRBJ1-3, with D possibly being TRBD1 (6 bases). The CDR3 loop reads CASSASLPGAENTIYF. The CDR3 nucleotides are TGTGCCAGCAGCGCCTCACTCCCAGGGGCTGAAAACACCATATATTTT.